Described below is a single T cell receptor (beta chain) sequence and its context. Its antigen is unidentified. The extraction recovered at least 6 micrograms of total RNA per sample. Next came a second PCR, run for about 6 to 11 cycles, which used a sample-barcoded 5' primer along with a J-beta primer mix. The authors tagged each cDNA molecule using a template-switch adaptor with 12 random nucleotides. Sequencing recovered at least 2.5 million CDR3-containing paired-end reads from each sample. TCRdb re-called the 5' RACE reads through MiXCR, storing one row per CDR3 protein. Seen here are hundreds of thousands of distinct CDR3 sequences, roughly 64% observed once, and the top ten hold 22%. This sample was included in a study of blood T cells in healthy people across ages. Study results and caveats: Diversity of TCR beta per million T cells declined in a roughly linear way with age.

The clonotype was recovered from a man in his thirties or forties in good health. Sequenced material: blood.

Here the CDR3 reads CASSSGTDSSLNTEAFF. The CDR3, as DNA: TGTGCCAGCAGCTCCGGGACAGACTCAAGTTTGAACACTGAAGCTTTCTTT. This sequence joins TRBV7-9 and TRBJ1-1; 7 bases are a match to TRBD1. Losses at the gene ends were 4 bases for V and 0 bases for J; bases not matched to a gene: 11. This CDR3 comprises 17 residues. The V gene's germline CDR1 is SEHNR and CDR2 FQNEAQ (reference sequence).